This T cell receptor (beta chain) was captured in a study of T cell repertoires in cytomegalovirus infection. TCRdb reprocessed the reads with MiXCR, giving one entry per CDR3 protein. The sample contains 310,000 or so distinct CDR3 sequences, around a sixth of which appear only once. The CDR3 spans 15 residues. Between the trimmed V and J ends, which lost 1 base and 7 bases, there was a span of 14 bases. The chain couples TRBV12-3 or TRBV12-4 to TRBJ2-1; a weak D match, TRBD2 (7 bases). The TCR originated in a human donor in good health (CMV status not recorded). Some clones in this sample may be carry-over from other donors' samples. Input material: PBMCs. CDR3 sequence (DNA): TGTGCCAGCAGTTTAGGAGGCGGGGGCGGGAATGAGCAGTTCTTC. It is translated as CASSLGGGGGNEQFF.